This T cell receptor beta chain was recovered during a study of shared clonotypes between healthy human individuals. The study's findings and limits: All-four-donor shared clonotypes had higher generation probabilities than non-shared clonotypes did.

The test was conducted at deep level. Original data processing: Filtering of immunoSEQ junctional sequences could not match full-length read filtering. Sequenced by immunoSEQ multiplex PCR; TCRdb stores in-frame clones only, minus some. Clone size and V and J calls were adopted from that table, with D and trimming inferred from the DNA. Altogether roughly 2.4 million clones are present, almost 96% being singletons, with the ten largest covering roughly 0.13%. Comments on this clone: The antigen remains undetermined.

Researchers partitioned CD4+ cells into CD45RA+ naive and CD45RA-negative memory subsets. This CDR3 is built from 14 residues. Looked up from germline, CDR1 is MGHDK and CDR2 is SYGVNS. Trimming removed 4 bases from V and 8 bases from J; junction bases left unmatched: 4. The receptor was isolated from a man between 18 and 35 years old in good health. The sequenced sample consisted of naive CD4+ T cells sorted from blood. Subset specified: CD45RA+ positively selected. V gene TRBV25-1 combines with J gene TRBJ1-6; TRBD1 matches at 8 bases. This CDR3 is CASSVTGVYSPLHF. DNA of the CDR3: TGTGCCAGCAGTGTGACAGGGGTATATTCACCCCTCCACTTT.